What follows are 22 T cell receptor beta chains derived from one specimen sequenced in a study of CD8+CD57+ T cells in acquired aplastic anemia. Genomic DNA was employed as the template in profiling TCR beta VDJ and CDR3. From the reads, TCRdb called clonotypes with MiXCR, one entry per CDR3 protein. The data hold fewer than 150,000 distinct CDR3 sequences, with roughly 50% observed a single time. Material for sequencing was sorted CD4+, CD8+, or CD8+CD57+ T cells (not recorded which) from PBMCs. These receptors were taken from a human donor in good health, serving as a control.

This clonotype was picked up one time. The chain uses TRBV2 and TRBJ1-6; 9 bases are shared with TRBD1. CDR3 length equals 15 residues. Germline trimming cut 2 bases from V and 9 bases from J; bases unmatched to any gene: 5. CDR1 is SNHLY and CDR2 is FYNNEI in the germline V gene. CDR3 bases: TGTGCCAGCAGTGAAACCACAGGGGGCGGTTCACCCCTCCACTTT. Translated, it gives CASSETTGGGSPLHF.

This clonotype was picked up a small number of times. This chain uses TRBV5-6 with TRBJ1-1; 8 bases map to TRBD1. The junction had 6 bases not matched to a gene; V was cut back by 0 bases and J by 5 bases. CDR3 length: 15 residues. Germline CDR1 SGHDT, CDR2 YYEEEE. For the CDR3, the DNA is TGTGCCAGCAGCTTGGTTCAGGGGGCAAATACTGAAGCTTTCTTT. It yields the protein CASSLVQGANTEAFF.

The chain combines TRBV24-1 with TRBJ2-7, with 9 bases matching TRBD2. The CDR3 totals 16 residues. With V trimmed by 5 bases and J by 4 bases, 11 bases remained unmatched. CDR1 and CDR2 (germline): KGHDR, SFDVKD. CDR3 loop: CATSAVSGGPPYEQYF. CDR3 bases: TGTGCCACCAGTGCTGTCAGCGGGGGGCCTCCGTACGAGCAGTACTTC.

The chain recombines TRBV7-3 with TRBJ1-4; TRBD1 might be the D (5 bases). Germline loops: CDR1 SGHTA, CDR2 FQGTGA. This CDR3 is 13 amino acids long. V was trimmed by 2 bases and J by 8 bases, leaving 9 bases between them. The DNA of the CDR3 is TGTGCCAGCAGCTTAGGGGCGGGGGAAAAACTGTTTTTT. Protein: CASSLGAGEKLFF. Filled out from reference TRBV7-3 and TRBJ1-4, the complete variable domain reads GAGVSQTPSNKVTEKGKYVELRCDPISGHTALYWYRQSLGQGPEFLIYFQGTGAADDSGLPNDRFFAVRPEGSVSTLKIQRTERGDSAVYLCASSLGAGEKLFFGSGTQLSVL.

Many counts were recorded for this clonotype. The chain has TRBV6-1 and TRBJ1-4; no clear D. This CDR3 contains 13 residues. Germline V lookup: CDR1 MNHNS, CDR2 SASEGT. V lost 7 bases and J 5 bases, leaving 11 bases between the germline ends. The CDR3 region is CASIFGRNEKLFF. The CDR3 DNA follows: TGTGCCAGCATCTTCGGGCGAAATGAAAAACTGTTTTTT.

This chain joins TRBV20-1 and TRBJ2-3, with 7 bases that match TRBD2. Germline CDR1 reads DFQATT; CDR2 reads SNEGSKA (reference sequence). The CDR3 is 16 amino acids. V lost 4 bases and J lost 0; bases outside the gene matches: 10. The CDR3 reads CSATSFRRGSTDTQYF. In DNA, the CDR3 is TGCAGTGCTACCTCCTTTCGGCGGGGGAGCACAGATACGCAGTATTTT.

The rearrangement uses TRBV6-1 and TRBJ2-1; the D is unclear. Germline-derived CDR1 and CDR2 are MNHNS and SASEGT. Trimming stripped 6 bases from V and 0 bases from J, with 6 bases between. The CDR3 has 13 residues. DNA for the CDR3: TGTGCCAGCAGAAAAAGCTCCTACAATGAGCAGTTCTTC. Encoded protein: CASRKSSYNEQFF.

This clonotype was counted a few times. An end of the junction differs from the germline gene, which may be a read error. The chain has TRBV19 and TRBJ1-1, with D unclear. This CDR3 spans 16 amino acids. Germline V gene lookup returns CDR1 LNHDA and CDR2 SQIVND (reference sequence). In DNA, the CDR3 is TGTGCCAGTAGTATAAATCCGGGTTCGGGGAACCCTGAAGCTTTCTTT. It specifies CASSINPGSGNPEAFF.

The CDR3 DNA follows: TGTGCCATCAGAATGGCCGACACTGAAGCTTTCTTT. This translates into CAIRMADTEAFF. The chain links TRBV10-3 to TRBJ1-1; the D is unclear. V lost 6 bases and J 3 bases, leaving 8 bases between the germline ends. CDR1 ENHRY and CDR2 SYGVKD come from the germline V gene. The CDR3 is 12 residues long.

The J gene is TRBJ2-3, the V gene TRBV20-1; D not resolved. The CDR3 is made up of 11 amino acids. Trimming left V 0 bases short and J 15 bases short, with 13 bases between. Germline V CDR1 and CDR2: DFQATT, SNEGSKA (reference sequence). The CDR3 DNA reads TGCAGTGCTAGAGATGTCAAGGGTACTTATTTT. Translation gives CSARDVKGTYF.

The rearrangement links TRBV5-1 to TRBJ2-5, with 9 nucleotides matching TRBD1. The V gene end was trimmed by 3 bases and the J gene end by 2 bases; junction bases not matched to a gene: 2. There are 14 residues in the CDR3. CDR1 and CDR2 from the germline V gene are SGHRS and YFSETQ. The chain's CDR3 is CASSSGTGQETQYF. The CDR3 nucleotides are TGCGCCAGCAGCTCCGGGACAGGGCAAGAGACCCAGTACTTC.

This clonotype was counted at least ten times. The gene calls are TRBV11-3 and TRBJ1-1; TRBD1 aligns across 7 bases. The trim removed 4 bases at V and 6 bases at J, leaving 8 bases unmatched. CDR1 and CDR2 from the germline V gene are SGHNT and YENEEA. There are 14 residues in the CDR3. CDR3 sequence reads: CASSWDSLRSEAFF. CDR3 sequence (DNA): TGTGCCAGCAGCTGGGACAGCCTTAGGTCTGAAGCTTTCTTT.

Note on this clonotype: The junction departs from germline at one end; a sequencing error may be responsible. The chain carries TRBV5-4 and TRBJ1-3; 11 nucleotides agree with TRBD1. The germline CDR1 and CDR2 sequences are SGHNT and YYREEE (reference sequence). This CDR3 is 14 amino acids long. CDR3 amino acids: CASNLWDRGDTIYF. CDR3 DNA sequence: TGTGCCAGCAACTTGTGGGACAGGGGGGACACCATATATTTT.

This clonotype was counted a few times. The chain carries TRBV9 and TRBJ1-3; D is perhaps TRBD1 (6 bases). The CDR3 runs to 14 residues. From germline, CDR1 is SGDLS and CDR2 YYNGEE. V was pared by 3 bases and J by 0 bases, with 7 bases between. The CDR3 region has the DNA TGTGCCAGCAGCGGAGGGGGCTCTGGAAACACCATATATTTT. This codes for CASSGGGSGNTIYF.

This clonotype was recorded a few times. The rearrangement uses TRBV19 and TRBJ2-1; D is uncertain. Germline V CDR1 and CDR2: LNHDA, SQIVND (reference sequence). The germline V and J ends were trimmed by 4 bases and 0 bases, with 4 bases remaining between them. The length of the CDR3 is 13 residues. In DNA, the CDR3 is TGTGCCAGTAGTAGGTACTCCTACAATGAGCAGTTCTTC. Translated, it gives CASSRYSYNEQFF.

The genes are TRBV19 and TRBJ2-5, with 8 positions matching TRBD1. Germline lookup yields CDR1 LNHDA and CDR2 SQIVND (reference sequence). CDR3 length equals 15 residues. V was pared by 3 bases and J by 5 bases, with 8 bases of the junction left unmatched. CDR3: CASSIAQGARETQYF. The CDR3 nucleotides read TGTGCCAGTAGTATTGCGCAGGGGGCCCGGGAGACCCAGTACTTC.

This clonotype occurred many times. The chain uses TRBV15 and TRBJ2-3, with TRBD2 identical over 11 bases. The J segment lost 0 bases and the V segment lost 7 bases, leaving 9 bases of the junction unmatched. Germline V gives CDR1 LNHNV, CDR2 YYDKDF (reference sequence). This CDR3 is 17 amino acids long. In DNA, the CDR3 is TGTGCCACCAAACAGGGGCTAGCGGGGGGTAGCACAGATACGCAGTATTTT. Amino acid sequence: CATKQGLAGGSTDTQYF.

The rearrangement uses TRBV29-1 and TRBJ1-1; D might be TRBD1 (5 bases). With 2 bases removed from V and 1 base from J, the gap between germline ends came to 8 bases. Looked up from germline, CDR1 is SQVTM and CDR2 is ANQGSEA. The length of the CDR3 is 13 residues. CDR3 sequence: CSVEKGQNTEAFF. The CDR3 bases are TGCAGCGTTGAAAAAGGACAGAACACTGAAGCTTTCTTT. The full variable domain, rest sourced from reference TRBV29-1 and TRBJ1-1, is SAVISQKPSRDICQRGTSLTIQCQVDSQVTMMFWYRQQPGQSLTLIATANQGSEATYESGFVIDKFPISRPNLTFSTLTVSNMSPEDSSIYLCSVEKGQNTEAFFGQGTRLTVV.

This clonotype appeared a few times. V is TRBV2 and J is TRBJ2-5; tentative D call: TRBD2 (5 bases). V gave up 1 base and J gave up 5 bases, with 8 bases separating them. CDR1 and CDR2 (germline): SNHLY, FYNNEI. CDR3 length: 13 residues. The CDR3 nucleotides are TGTGCCAGCAGTGAAGGGGCGGGCGAGACCCAGTACTTC. As protein: CASSEGAGETQYF.

This chain joins TRBV10-1 and TRBJ2-7, with 7 bases that match TRBD1. The CDR3 spans 14 residues. The germline CDR1 and CDR2 sequences are WNHNN and SYGVQD (reference sequence). V lost 5 bases and J lost 12; bases outside the gene matches: 16. Here the CDR3 DNA reads TGCGCCAGCAGTTACGATGACAATCCGGGACAGACGTACTTC. Translated: CASSYDDNPGQTYF.

This clonotype was found many times. The chain employs TRBV11-2 and TRBJ2-7, with D unresolved. The germline V gene has CDR1 SGHAT and CDR2 FQNNGV. Trimming shortened V by 0 bases and J by 3 bases, and 18 bases separated the two germline ends. There are 17 residues in the CDR3. The CDR3 region has the DNA TGTGCCAGCAGCTTAGACTGGAGCCTACTGAAAGGCTACGAGCAGTACTTC. It yields the protein CASSLDWSLLKGYEQYF.

Of note for this clonotype: Possible read error: a much larger clone is one base away. This chain connects TRBV4-3 to TRBJ1-6; D is undetermined. CDR3 length: 17 residues. Per the germline V gene, CDR1 is LGHNA and CDR2 is YSLEER. The DNA of the CDR3 is TGCGCCAGCAGCCAAGAGTCGGGGAGCTCCTATAATTCACCCCCCCACTTT. Residues: CASSQESGSSYNSPPHF.